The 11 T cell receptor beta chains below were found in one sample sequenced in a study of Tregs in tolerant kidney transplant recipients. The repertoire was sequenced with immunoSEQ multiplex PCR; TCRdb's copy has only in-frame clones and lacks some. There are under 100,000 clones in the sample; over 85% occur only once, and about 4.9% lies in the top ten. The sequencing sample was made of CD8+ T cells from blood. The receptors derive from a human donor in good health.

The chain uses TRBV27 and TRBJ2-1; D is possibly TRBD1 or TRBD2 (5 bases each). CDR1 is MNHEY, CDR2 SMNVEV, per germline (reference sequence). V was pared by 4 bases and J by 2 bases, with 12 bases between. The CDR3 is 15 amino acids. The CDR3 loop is CASSSPGPTYNEQFF. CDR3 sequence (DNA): TGTGCCAGCAGTTCCCCGGGACCAACCTACAATGAGCAGTTCTTC.

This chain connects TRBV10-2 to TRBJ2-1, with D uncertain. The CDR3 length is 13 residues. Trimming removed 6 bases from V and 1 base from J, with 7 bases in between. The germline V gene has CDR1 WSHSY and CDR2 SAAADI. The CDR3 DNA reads TGCGCCAGCAGCTGGGTTTCCTACAATGAGCAGTTCTTC. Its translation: CASSWVSYNEQFF.

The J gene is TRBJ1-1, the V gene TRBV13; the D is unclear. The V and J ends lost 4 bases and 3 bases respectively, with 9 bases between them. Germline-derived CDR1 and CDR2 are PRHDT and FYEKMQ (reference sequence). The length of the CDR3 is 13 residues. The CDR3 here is CASSSRLDTEAFF. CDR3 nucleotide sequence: TGTGCCAGCAGCTCCCGATTGGACACTGAAGCTTTCTTT. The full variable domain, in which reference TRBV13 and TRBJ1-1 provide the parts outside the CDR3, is AAGVIQSPRHLIKEKRETATLKCYPIPRHDTVYWYQQGPGQDPQFLISFYEKMQSDKGSIPDRFSAQQFSDYHSELNMSSLELGDSALYFCASSSRLDTEAFFGQGTRLTVV.

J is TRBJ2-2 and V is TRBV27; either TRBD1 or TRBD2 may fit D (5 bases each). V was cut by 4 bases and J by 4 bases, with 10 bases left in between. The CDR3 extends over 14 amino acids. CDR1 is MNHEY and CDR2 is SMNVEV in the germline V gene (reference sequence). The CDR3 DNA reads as TGTGCCAGCAGTTGGGTTGGGGGCACCGGGGAGCTGTTTTTT. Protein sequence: CASSWVGGTGELFF.

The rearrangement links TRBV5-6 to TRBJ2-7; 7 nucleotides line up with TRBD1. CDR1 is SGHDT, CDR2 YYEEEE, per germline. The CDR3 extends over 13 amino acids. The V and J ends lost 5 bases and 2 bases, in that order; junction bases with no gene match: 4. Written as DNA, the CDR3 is TGTGCCAGCAGAGGGGACAGCCCCTACGAGCAGTACTTC. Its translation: CASRGDSPYEQYF.

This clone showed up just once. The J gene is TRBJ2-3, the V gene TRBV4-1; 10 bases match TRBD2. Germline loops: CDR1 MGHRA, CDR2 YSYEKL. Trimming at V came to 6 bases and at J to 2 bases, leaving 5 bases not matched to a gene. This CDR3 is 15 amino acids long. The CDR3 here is CASSLTSGFTDTQYF. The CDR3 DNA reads TGCGCCAGCAGTCTGACTAGCGGGTTCACAGATACGCAGTATTTT.

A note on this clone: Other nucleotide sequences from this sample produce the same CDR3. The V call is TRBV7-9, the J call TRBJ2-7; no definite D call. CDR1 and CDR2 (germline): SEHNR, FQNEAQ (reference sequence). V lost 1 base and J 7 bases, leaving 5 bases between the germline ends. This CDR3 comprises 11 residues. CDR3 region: CASSLGVEQYF. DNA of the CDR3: TGTGCCAGCAGCTTAGGGGTTGAGCAGTACTTC. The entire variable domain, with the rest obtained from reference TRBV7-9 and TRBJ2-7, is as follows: DTGVSQNPRHKITKRGQNVTFRCDPISEHNRLYWYRQTLGQGPEFLTYFQNEAQLEKSRLLSDRFSAERPKGSFSTLEIQRTEQGDSAMYLCASSLGVEQYFGPGTRLTVT.

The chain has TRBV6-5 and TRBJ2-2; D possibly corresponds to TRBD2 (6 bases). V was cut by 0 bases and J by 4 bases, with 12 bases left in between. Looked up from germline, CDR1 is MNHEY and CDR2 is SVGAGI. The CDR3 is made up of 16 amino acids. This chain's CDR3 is CASSYSAGEATGELFF. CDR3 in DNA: TGTGCCAGCAGTTACTCCGCCGGGGAGGCCACCGGGGAGCTGTTTTTT.

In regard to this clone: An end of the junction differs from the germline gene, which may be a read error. DNA for the CDR3: TGTGCTAGCAGCTTAGGAAGGGGGCGGAGGTGGGAGACCCAGTACTTC. This encodes CASSLGRGRRWETQYF. The chain combines TRBV7-7 with TRBJ2-5; 7 nucleotides match TRBD1. The CDR3 length is 16 residues. Looked up from germline, CDR1 is SSHAT and CDR2 is FNYEAQ (reference sequence).

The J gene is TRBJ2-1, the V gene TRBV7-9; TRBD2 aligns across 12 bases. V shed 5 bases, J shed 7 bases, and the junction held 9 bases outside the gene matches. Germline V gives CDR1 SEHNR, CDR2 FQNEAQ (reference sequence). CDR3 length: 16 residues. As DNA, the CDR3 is TGTGCCAGCAGCACCGCTAGCGGGAGGGCCGTAAATGAGCAGTTCTTC. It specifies CASSTASGRAVNEQFF.

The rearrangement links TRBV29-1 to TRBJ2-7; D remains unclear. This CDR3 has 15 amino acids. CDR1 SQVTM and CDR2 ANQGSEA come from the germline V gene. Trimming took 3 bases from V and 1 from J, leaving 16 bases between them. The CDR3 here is CSVESQDGKSYEQYF. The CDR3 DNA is TGCAGCGTTGAGTCCCAGGACGGCAAGTCCTACGAGCAGTACTTC.